A single sample gave rise to the 18 T cell receptor beta chains below, sequenced in a study of beta chain features in type 1 diabetes. The authors reverse transcribed all of the isolated RNA, so sequencing captured expressed TCRB transcripts. Sequenced by immunoSEQ multiplex PCR; TCRdb stores in-frame clones only, minus some. The table includes over 700,000 clones, roughly 15% detected once. Sequencing used naive CD4+ T cells from blood. The source is a woman aged 18-29 years in good health.

This sequence joins TRBV5-6 and TRBJ2-2; 9 positions match TRBD1. The CDR3 has 17 amino acids. The V segment lost 4 bases and the J segment 6 bases; nucleotides outside the gene matches: 13. Germline CDR1 is SGHDT and CDR2 is YYEEEE. CDR3 residues: CASSPGPPGQGPGELFF. The CDR3 nucleotides are TGTGCCAGCAGCCCGGGGCCCCCGGGACAGGGTCCCGGGGAGCTGTTTTTT. The full variable domain, completed using reference TRBV5-6 and TRBJ2-2, is DAGVTQSPTHLIKTRGQQVTLRCSPKSGHDTVSWYQQALGQGPQFIFQYYEEEERQRGNFPDRFSGHQFPNYSSELNVNALLLGDSALYLCASSPGPPGQGPGELFFGEGSRLTVL.

This clone was counted only a few times. The V gene is TRBV2, the J gene TRBJ2-2; D might be TRBD2 (5 bases). The V end was cut by 6 bases, the J end by 7 bases, with 9 bases between. Germline V gene lookup returns CDR1 SNHLY and CDR2 FYNNEI. The length of the CDR3 is 12 residues. The CDR3 loop is CASRRLLGELFF. CDR3 nucleotide sequence: TGTGCCAGCAGAAGACTACTCGGGGAGCTGTTTTTT.

The chain employs TRBV21-1 and TRBJ2-5; TRBD2 is the table's D call and was not checked against the DNA. TRBV21-1 counts as a pseudogene. The length of the CDR3 is 15 residues. The CDR3 bases are TGTGCCAGCAGCAAAGCGCGGGAGGGTGCAGAGACCCAGTACTTC. Translated, it gives CASSKAREGAETQYF.

This clone was seen a handful of times. V and J are TRBV7-3 and TRBJ1-1; D gene ambiguous. Trimming removed 8 bases from V and 6 bases from J, with 10 bases in between. Germline V gives CDR1 SGHTA, CDR2 FQGTGA. The CDR3 runs 11 residues. CDR3 residues: CASVTTSEAFF. In DNA form, the CDR3 reads TGTGCCAGCGTCACCACATCTGAAGCTTTCTTT.

This clone was detected ten times or more. This sequence joins TRBV10-3 and TRBJ2-1; 14 positions match TRBD2. The CDR3 sequence is 13 residues long. Germline V gene lookup returns CDR1 ENHRY and CDR2 SYGVKD. With 9 bases clipped from V and 8 bases from J, the junction kept 3 bases outside the gene matches. The CDR3 is CAMGLAGADEQFF. In DNA form, the CDR3 reads TGTGCCATGGGACTAGCGGGAGCCGATGAGCAGTTCTTC.

This clone has only a few counts. This chain uses TRBV6-5 with TRBJ2-7; D unresolved. This CDR3 contains 14 residues. V was clipped by 6 bases and J by 6 bases, with 18 bases between them. Germline loops: CDR1 MNHEY, CDR2 SVGAGI. Here the CDR3 DNA reads TGTGCCAGCAGCCCGGCCGGATTTCGCTCCGAGCAGTACTTC. Amino acids: CASSPAGFRSEQYF.

This chain connects TRBV10-2 to TRBJ2-3; D gene unclear. Germline CDR1 WSHSY, CDR2 SAAADI. This CDR3 region has 15 residues. Trimming left V 1 base short and J 2 bases short, with 10 bases between. In DNA, the CDR3 is TGCGCCAGCAGTGAGTGGTCCGGCCACACAGATACGCAGTATTTT. It is translated as CASSEWSGHTDTQYF.

This clone was detected only a few times. CDR3 loop: CASSRRTTGTGQPQHF. CDR3 nucleotide sequence: TGTGCCAGTAGTAGGAGGACGACAGGGACGGGGCAGCCCCAGCATTTT. The chain joins TRBV19 to TRBJ1-5, with 7 bases identical to TRBD1. After removal of 4 bases from V and 7 bases from J, the junction contained 13 bases not matched to a gene. The CDR3 contains 16 residues. Germline assignment: CDR1 LNHDA and CDR2 SQIVND (reference sequence).

The rearrangement uses TRBV29-1 and TRBJ2-5; TRBD2 matches at 11 bases. The J call may be mistaken, given a closer DNA end match to TRBJ2-7. This CDR3 is built from 13 residues. CDR1 is SQVTM, CDR2 ANQGSEA, per germline. The CDR3 nucleotides are TGCAGCGTTAATGGGCTAGCGGGAGGCGAGCAGTACTTC. Protein sequence: CSVNGLAGGEQYF.

This clone was detected a few times. The rearrangement uses TRBV19 and TRBJ1-5; D remains ambiguous. V lost 3 bases and J 0 bases, leaving 15 bases between the germline ends. The CDR3 loop spans 17 amino acids. Germline values: CDR1 LNHDA, CDR2 SQIVND (reference sequence). The CDR3 spells CASSIRYRIDSNQPQHF. CDR3 bases: TGTGCCAGTAGTATTCGATACCGGATCGATAGCAATCAGCCCCAGCATTTT. The complete variable domain, with remaining parts taken from reference TRBV19 and TRBJ1-5, reads DGGITQSPKYLFRKEGQNVTLSCEQNLNHDAMYWYRQDPGQGLRLIYYSQIVNDFQKGDIAEGYSVSREKKESFPLTVTSAQKNPTAFYLCASSIRYRIDSNQPQHFGDGTRLSIL.

The chain uses TRBV10-3 and TRBJ2-1; tentatively, D is TRBD2 (5 bases). Trimming shortened V by 0 bases and J by 4 bases, and 13 bases separated the two germline ends. The CDR3 is 16 amino acids. The germline V gene has CDR1 ENHRY and CDR2 SYGVKD. CDR3 residues: CAISESGVTRYNEQFF. CDR3 nucleotides: TGTGCCATCAGTGAGTCGGGAGTAACAAGATACAATGAGCAGTTCTTC.

The chain has TRBV7-9 and TRBJ2-1, with TRBD2 matching 14 bases. This CDR3 has 15 residues. V trimming: 5 bases; J trimming: 7 bases; junction bases outside the gene matches: 4. Germline V CDR1 and CDR2: SEHNR, FQNEAQ (reference sequence). The CDR3: CASSPGLAGENEQFF. CDR3 nucleotide sequence: TGTGCCAGCAGCCCGGGACTAGCGGGAGAGAATGAGCAGTTCTTC.

The rearrangement links TRBV7-2 to TRBJ2-1; D remains unclear. Trimming stripped 6 bases from V and 8 bases from J, with 14 bases between. This CDR3 contains 13 residues. Germline V CDR1 and CDR2: SGHTA, FQGNSA. The CDR3 bases are TGTGCCAGCAGTCTAACAAGACTCGATGAGCAGTTCTTC. Translation: CASSLTRLDEQFF. Full variable domain (missing parts from reference TRBV7-2 and TRBJ2-1): GAGVSQSPSNKVTEKGKDVELRCDPISGHTALYWYRQSLGQGLEFLIYFQGNSAPDKSGLPSDRFSAERTGGSVSTLTIQRTQQEDSAVYLCASSLTRLDEQFFGPGTRLTVL.

This clone was seen a few times. The CDR3 is CASSQGVGELFF. The CDR3 nucleotides read TGTGCCAGCAGCCAAGGGGTCGGGGAGCTGTTTTTT. V usage is TRBV14 and J usage is TRBJ2-2, with no clear D. The CDR3 is 12 residues long. V shed 1 base and J shed 7 bases, with 4 bases lying between them. Per germline, CDR1 SGHDN and CDR2 FVKESK.

This clone was picked up a small number of times. V is TRBV7-9 and J is TRBJ1-4, with D maybe TRBD1 (6 bases). Trimming took off 1 base at V and 0 bases at J, with 6 bases between the two ends. CDR1 is SEHNR and CDR2 is FQNEAQ in the germline V gene (reference sequence). This CDR3 region has 15 residues. The CDR3 DNA reads as TGTGCCAGCAGCTTAGGACAGGCAACTAATGAAAAACTGTTTTTT. It specifies CASSLGQATNEKLFF.

The V and J genes are TRBV19 and TRBJ2-7; 9 bases line up with TRBD2. The germline CDR1 and CDR2 sequences are LNHDA and SQIVND (reference sequence). After removal of 2 bases from V and 4 bases from J, the junction contained 6 bases not matched to a gene. CDR3 length: 15 residues. This chain's CDR3 is CASSITLAGRYEQYF. The CDR3 region has the DNA TGTGCCAGTAGTATAACCCTAGCGGGACGATACGAGCAGTACTTC.

CDR3 sequence reads: CSVVAWGTNEKLFF. In DNA, the CDR3 is TGCAGCGTCGTCGCCTGGGGGACTAATGAAAAACTGTTTTTT. J is TRBJ1-4 and V is TRBV29-1; D might be TRBD1 (5 bases). V lost 6 bases and J lost 2, with 13 bases in between. Germline values: CDR1 SQVTM, CDR2 ANQGSEA. CDR3 length: 14 residues.

This clone showed up just a few times. V is TRBV5-1 and J is TRBJ2-3; D assignment may be TRBD1 or TRBD2 (5 bases each). Germline V lookup: CDR1 SGHRS, CDR2 YFSETQ. With 0 bases removed from V and 1 base from J, the gap between germline ends came to 12 bases. CDR3 length: 16 amino acids. The CDR3 reads CASSLVIRGGTDTQYF. The CDR3 DNA follows: TGCGCCAGCAGCTTGGTAATACGAGGGGGCACAGATACGCAGTATTTT.